Listed below are T cell receptor beta chains from one sample, sequenced in a study of T cells in Graves' hyperthyroidism and ophthalmopathy. Each CDR3 protein is one row after TCRdb ran MiXCR on the multiplex PCR reads. The sample has around 440,000 distinct CDR3 sequences, roughly 14% seen once. Sequenced material: blood. Source of these receptors: a woman aged 18-29 years with Graves' hyperthyroidism. Both conserved end residues are trimmed from each CDR3. A D gene is named only where the DNA matches it firmly.

>TRBD2|TRBV20-1|14
SAPGTSGGVTDTQY
>TRBD2|TRBV3-1|15
ASSQGIAGGGEETQY
>TRBD1|TRBV2|11
ARTGEVDTEAF
>TRBD2|TRBV11-2|13
ASSSASGPYNEQF
>.|TRBV25-1|12
ASRGHELNSPLH
>.|TRBV5-1|13
ASSYAPGDVGGYT
>TRBD1|TRBV2|14
ASSTTGVSALDGYT
>.|TRBV13|13
ASSLETRTGNTIY
>.|TRBV30|11
AWSLQGTGELF
>TRBD1|TRBV5-5|13
ASSSPRQGASGYT
>.|TRBV5-6|13
ASSPTSGLKETQY
>TRBD1|TRBV7-9|16
ASSEAKGTGPPGTEAF
>.|TRBV2|12
ASSDRPGYTEAF
>TRBD1|TRBV6-1|14
ASSDGQGRTNEKLF
>.|TRBV5-1|10
ASSLVGYEQY
>TRBD1|TRBV2|11
ASRGQGNQPQH
>TRBD1|TRBV6-2/TRBV6-3|16
ASSYRLPGQPNTGELF
>TRBD1|TRBV20-1|11
SPGQGMNTEAF
>.|TRBV6-5|13
ASSYSWGSQEKLF
>.|TRBV6-2/TRBV6-3|13
ASSYSGNSYNEQF
>.|TRBV5-1|13
ASSSRYPTADTQY
>.|TRBV27|14
ASSTWGPSGPDTQY
>.|TRBV11-2|13
ASTGTPGGNSPLH
>.|TRBV28|13
ASSLGGTANEKLF
>.|TRBV11-3|10
ASSSTRDEQY
>.|TRBV25-1|13
ASSALGGEAYEQY
>.|TRBV19|13
ASSFRDMGSYEQY
>TRBD1|TRBV28|14
ASSLYGTGYSNEQF
>TRBD2|TRBV20-1|13
SAGGAAGEVYTQY
>TRBD2|TRBV3-1|16
ASSAGTRGGGGTGELF
>.|TRBV27|10
ASSPPNSPLH
>.|TRBV20-1|11
SAGTSSSYEQY
>.|TRBV20-1|13
SARGSRMSAETQY
>TRBD2|TRBV5-1|14
ASSSGGGGSGYEQY
>.|TRBV4-2|12
ASSQEGVGQAQY
>.|TRBV11-3|16
ASSLGLARTPNTGELF
>TRBD2|TRBV7-9|14
ASSFNPTSGSTREF
>.|TRBV12-5|12
ASDEQRLYQPQH
>.|TRBV9|12
ASSPEVGGYGYT
>.|TRBV12-3/TRBV12-4|19
ASSLRTGGRVTSGYYNEQF
>.|TRBV24-1|10
ATQGAGETQY
>.|TRBV27|13
ASSAHSGDRYEQY
>TRBD2|TRBV19|12
ASSIAGGPGEQF
>.|TRBV19|16
ASTLRGPSYHGTDTQY
>TRBD2|TRBV2|13
ASSDLGGDTDTQY
>TRBD1|TRBV9|13
ASSVGTGGSGELF
>.|TRBV3-1|13
ASSQGGGPTDTQY
>TRBD2|TRBV7-8|16
ASSLGLAGGPAKNIQY
>TRBD1|TRBV9|12
ASSFPGQGEKLF
>.|TRBV19|13
ASSMVWRAPEPQH